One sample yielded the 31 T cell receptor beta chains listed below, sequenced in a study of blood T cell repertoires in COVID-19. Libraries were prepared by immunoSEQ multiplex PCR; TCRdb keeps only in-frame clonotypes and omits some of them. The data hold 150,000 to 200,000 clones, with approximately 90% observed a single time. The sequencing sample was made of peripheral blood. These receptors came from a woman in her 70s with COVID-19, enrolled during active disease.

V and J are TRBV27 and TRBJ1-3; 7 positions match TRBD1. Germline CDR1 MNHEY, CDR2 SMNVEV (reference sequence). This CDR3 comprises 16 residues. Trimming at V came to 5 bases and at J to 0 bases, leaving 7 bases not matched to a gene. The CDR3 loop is CASSPRGAGSGNTIYF. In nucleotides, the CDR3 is TGTGCCAGCAGTCCCAGGGGGGCGGGCTCTGGAAACACCATATATTTT.

The CDR3 DNA reads as TGTGCCAGCAGAAGGAAGGGGGCTGGTACCGGGGAGCTGTTTTTT. Its translation: CASRRKGAGTGELFF. The V gene is TRBV6-5, the J gene TRBJ2-2; 7 bases are a match to TRBD1. After removal of 6 bases from V and 5 bases from J, the junction contained 9 bases not matched to a gene. The CDR3 is 15 amino acids. Germline-derived CDR1 and CDR2 are MNHEY and SVGAGI.

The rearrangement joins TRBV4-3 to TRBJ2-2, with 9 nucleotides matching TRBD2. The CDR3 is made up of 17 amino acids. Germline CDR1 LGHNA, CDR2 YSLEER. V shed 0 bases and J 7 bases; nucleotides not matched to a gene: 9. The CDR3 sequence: CASSQEGAGGPSGELFF. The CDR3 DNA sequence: TGCGCCAGCAGCCAAGAGGGGGCGGGAGGGCCTAGCGGGGAGCTGTTTTTT.

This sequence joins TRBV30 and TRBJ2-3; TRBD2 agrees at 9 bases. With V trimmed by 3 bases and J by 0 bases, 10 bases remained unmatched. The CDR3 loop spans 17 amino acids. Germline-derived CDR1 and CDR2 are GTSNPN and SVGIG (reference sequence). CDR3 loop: CAWSLGVTSGSTDTQYF. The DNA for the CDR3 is TGTGCCTGGAGCCTAGGAGTGACTAGCGGAAGCACAGATACGCAGTATTTT.

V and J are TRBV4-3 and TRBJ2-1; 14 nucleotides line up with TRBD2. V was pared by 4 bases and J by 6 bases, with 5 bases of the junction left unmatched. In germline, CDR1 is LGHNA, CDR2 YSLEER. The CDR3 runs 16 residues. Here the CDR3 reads CASSPGTSGSINEQFF. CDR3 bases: TGCGCCAGCAGCCCTGGGACTAGCGGGAGTATCAATGAGCAGTTCTTC.

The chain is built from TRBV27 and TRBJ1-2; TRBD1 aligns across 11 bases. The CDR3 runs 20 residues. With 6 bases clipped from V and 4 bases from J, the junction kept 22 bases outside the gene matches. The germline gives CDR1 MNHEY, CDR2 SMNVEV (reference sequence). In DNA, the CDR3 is TGTGCCAGCAGATCCCACTCAGGGCTCGGACAGGGGGCGATATTCTATGGCTACACCTTC. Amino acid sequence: CASRSHSGLGQGAIFYGYTF.

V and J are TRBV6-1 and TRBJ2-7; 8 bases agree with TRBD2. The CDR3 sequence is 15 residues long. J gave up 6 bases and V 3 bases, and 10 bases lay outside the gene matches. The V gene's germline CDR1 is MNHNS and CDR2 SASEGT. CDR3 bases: TGTGCCAGCAGTGAGTTAGCGGGATCGTCGGGCGAGCAGTACTTC. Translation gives CASSELAGSSGEQYF.

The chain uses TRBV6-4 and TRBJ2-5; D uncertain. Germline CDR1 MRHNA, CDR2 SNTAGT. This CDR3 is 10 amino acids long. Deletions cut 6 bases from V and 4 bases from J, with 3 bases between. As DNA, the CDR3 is TGTGCCAGCAGCGTAGAGACCCAGTACTTC. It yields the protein CASSVETQYF.

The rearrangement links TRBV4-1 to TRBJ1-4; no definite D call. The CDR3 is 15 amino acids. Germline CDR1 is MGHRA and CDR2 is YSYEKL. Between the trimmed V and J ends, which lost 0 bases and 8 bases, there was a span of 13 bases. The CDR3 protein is CASSQDGQRPEKLFF. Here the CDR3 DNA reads TGCGCCAGCAGCCAAGATGGGCAGAGACCCGAAAAACTGTTTTTT.

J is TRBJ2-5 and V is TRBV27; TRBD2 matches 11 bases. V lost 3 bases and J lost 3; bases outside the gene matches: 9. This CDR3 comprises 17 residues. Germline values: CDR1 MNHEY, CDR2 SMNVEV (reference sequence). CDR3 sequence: CASSFGSSGRGEETQYF. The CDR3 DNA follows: TGTGCCAGCAGTTTTGGGAGTAGCGGGAGGGGTGAAGAGACCCAGTACTTC.

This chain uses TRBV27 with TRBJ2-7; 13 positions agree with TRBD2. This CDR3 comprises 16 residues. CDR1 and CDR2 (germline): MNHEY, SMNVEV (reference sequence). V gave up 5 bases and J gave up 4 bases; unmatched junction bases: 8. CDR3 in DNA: TGTGCCAGCAGTCTACAAACTAGCGGGGGGGTTTACGAGCAGTACTTC. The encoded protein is CASSLQTSGGVYEQYF.

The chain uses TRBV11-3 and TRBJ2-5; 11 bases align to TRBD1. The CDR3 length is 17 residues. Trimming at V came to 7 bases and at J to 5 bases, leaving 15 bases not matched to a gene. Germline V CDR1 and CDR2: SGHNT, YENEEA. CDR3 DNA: TGTGCCAGCACCACCATGGACAGGGGGCGAGGGATCGAGACCCAGTACTTC. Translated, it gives CASTTMDRGRGIETQYF.

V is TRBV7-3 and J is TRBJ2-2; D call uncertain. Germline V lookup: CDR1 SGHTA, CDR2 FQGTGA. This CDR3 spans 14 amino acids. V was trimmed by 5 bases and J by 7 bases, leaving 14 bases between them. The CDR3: CASSPVHSGGELFF. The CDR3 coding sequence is TGTGCCAGCAGCCCGGTCCATTCCGGCGGGGAGCTGTTTTTT.

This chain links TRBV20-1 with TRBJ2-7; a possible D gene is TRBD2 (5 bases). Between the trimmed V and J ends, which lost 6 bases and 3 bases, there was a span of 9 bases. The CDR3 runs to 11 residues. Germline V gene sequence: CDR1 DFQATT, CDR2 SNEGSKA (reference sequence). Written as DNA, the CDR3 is TGCAGTGCCTCCACTAGCTACGAGCAGTACTTC. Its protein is CSASTSYEQYF.

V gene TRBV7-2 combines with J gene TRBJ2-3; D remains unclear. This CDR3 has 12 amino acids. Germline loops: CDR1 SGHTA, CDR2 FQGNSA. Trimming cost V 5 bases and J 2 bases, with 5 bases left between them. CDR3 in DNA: TGTGCCAGCAGCCCCTACACAGATACGCAGTATTTT. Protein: CASSPYTDTQYF.

CDR3 coding DNA: TGTGCCAGCAGCCAAGGTGGAGGTGGCGCGGAAGCTTTCTTT. Its protein product is CASSQGGGGAEAFF. The chain combines TRBV3-1 (or the pseudogene TRBV3-2) with TRBJ1-1, with unresolved D. The V gene lost 1 base and the J gene lost 8 bases, with 14 bases spanning the gap. The germline gives CDR1 LGHDT, CDR2 YNNKEL (reference sequence). CDR3 length equals 14 residues.

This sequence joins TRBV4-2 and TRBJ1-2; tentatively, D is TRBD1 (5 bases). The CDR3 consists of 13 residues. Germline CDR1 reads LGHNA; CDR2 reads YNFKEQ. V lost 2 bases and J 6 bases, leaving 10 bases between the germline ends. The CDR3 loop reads CASSQSGRDGYTF. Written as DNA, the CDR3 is TGTGCCAGCAGCCAATCAGGGAGGGATGGCTACACCTTC.

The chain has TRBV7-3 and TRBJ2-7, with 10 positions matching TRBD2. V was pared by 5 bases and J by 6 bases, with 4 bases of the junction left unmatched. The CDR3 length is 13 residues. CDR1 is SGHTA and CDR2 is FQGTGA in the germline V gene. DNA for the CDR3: TGTGCCAGCAGCGAGGGACTAGCGAGCGAGCAGTACTTC. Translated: CASSEGLASEQYF.

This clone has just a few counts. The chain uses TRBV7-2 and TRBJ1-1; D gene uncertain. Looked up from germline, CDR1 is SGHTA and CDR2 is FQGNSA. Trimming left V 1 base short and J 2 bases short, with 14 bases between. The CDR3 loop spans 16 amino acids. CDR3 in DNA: TGTGCCAGCAGCTTAGATTTCGGCGGCAGCAACACTGAAGCTTTCTTT. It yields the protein CASSLDFGGSNTEAFF.

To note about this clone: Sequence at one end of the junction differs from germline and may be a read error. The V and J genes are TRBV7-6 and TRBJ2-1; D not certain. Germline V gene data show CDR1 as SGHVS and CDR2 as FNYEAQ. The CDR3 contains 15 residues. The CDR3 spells CASSLLLDSDNEQFF. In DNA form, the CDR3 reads TGTGCCAGCAGCTTACTTCTAGACTCCGACAATGAGCAGTTCTTC.

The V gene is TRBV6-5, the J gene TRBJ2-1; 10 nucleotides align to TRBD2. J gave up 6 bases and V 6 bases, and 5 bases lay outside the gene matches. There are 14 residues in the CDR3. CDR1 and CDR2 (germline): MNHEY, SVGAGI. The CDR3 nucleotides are TGTGCCAGCAGGTCAACTAGCGGGATCAATGAGCAGTTCTTC. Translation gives CASRSTSGINEQFF.

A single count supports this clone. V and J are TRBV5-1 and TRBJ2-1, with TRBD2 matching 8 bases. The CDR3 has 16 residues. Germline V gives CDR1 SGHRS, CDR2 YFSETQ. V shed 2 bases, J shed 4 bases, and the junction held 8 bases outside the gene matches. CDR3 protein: CASSFTSGRGYNEQFF. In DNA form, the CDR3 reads TGCGCCAGCAGCTTTACTAGCGGCCGGGGTTACAATGAGCAGTTCTTC. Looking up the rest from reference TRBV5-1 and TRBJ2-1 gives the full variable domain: KAGVTQTPRYLIKTRGQQVTLSCSPISGHRSVSWYQQTPGQGLQFLFEYFSETQRNKGNFPGRFSGRQFSNSRSEMNVSTLELGDSALYLCASSFTSGRGYNEQFFGPGTRLTVL.

Written as DNA, the CDR3 is TGTGCCAGCAGTTCCCAGGACAGGGGGCCGGAATCACCCCTCCACTTT. Its protein product is CASSSQDRGPESPLHF. The chain couples TRBV28 to TRBJ1-6, with 11 positions matching TRBD1. V gave up 4 bases and J gave up 10 bases; unmatched junction bases: 9. From germline, CDR1 is MDHEN and CDR2 SYDVKM. This CDR3 is built from 16 residues.

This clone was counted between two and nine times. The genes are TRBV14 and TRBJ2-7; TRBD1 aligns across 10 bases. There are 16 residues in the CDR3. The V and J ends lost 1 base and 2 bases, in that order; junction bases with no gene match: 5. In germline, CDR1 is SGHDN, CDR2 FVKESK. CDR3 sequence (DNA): TGTGCCAGCAGCCAAGGTCCGGGACAGGGGACCTACGAGCAGTACTTC. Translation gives CASSQGPGQGTYEQYF.

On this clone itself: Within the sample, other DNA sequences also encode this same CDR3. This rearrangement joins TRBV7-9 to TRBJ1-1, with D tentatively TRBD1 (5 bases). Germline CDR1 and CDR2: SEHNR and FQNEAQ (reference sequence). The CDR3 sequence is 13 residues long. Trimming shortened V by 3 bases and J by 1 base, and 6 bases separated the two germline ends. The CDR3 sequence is CASSLGQNTEAFF. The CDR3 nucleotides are TGTGCCAGCAGCTTGGGGCAGAACACTGAAGCTTTCTTT.

The CDR3 DNA follows: TGTGCCAGCAGCCTCCAAGGGAGGGCGACCTATGGCTACACCTTC. Protein: CASSLQGRATYGYTF. The rearrangement uses TRBV28 and TRBJ1-2, with D unresolved. This CDR3 has 15 residues. V dropped 6 bases and J dropped 4 bases, with 18 bases sitting between them. Germline V gene sequence: CDR1 MDHEN, CDR2 SYDVKM.

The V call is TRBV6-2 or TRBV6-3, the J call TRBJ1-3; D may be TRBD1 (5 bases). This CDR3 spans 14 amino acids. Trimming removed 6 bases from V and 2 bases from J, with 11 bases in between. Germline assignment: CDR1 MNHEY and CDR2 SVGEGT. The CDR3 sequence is CASSHGGTGNTIYF. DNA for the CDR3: TGTGCCAGCAGCCACGGGGGGACTGGAAACACCATATATTTT.

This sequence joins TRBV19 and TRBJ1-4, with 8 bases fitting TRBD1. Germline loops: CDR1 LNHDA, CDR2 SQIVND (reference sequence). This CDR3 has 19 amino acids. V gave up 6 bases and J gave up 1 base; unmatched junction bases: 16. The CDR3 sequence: CASRKKTGVFVGTNEKLFF. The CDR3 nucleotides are TGTGCCAGTAGAAAAAAGACAGGGGTGTTTGTCGGAACTAATGAAAAACTGTTTTTT.

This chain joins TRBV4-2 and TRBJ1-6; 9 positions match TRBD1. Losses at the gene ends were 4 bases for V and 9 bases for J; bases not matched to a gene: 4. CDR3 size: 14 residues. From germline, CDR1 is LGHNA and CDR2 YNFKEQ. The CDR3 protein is CASSPRDRVSPLHF. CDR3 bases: TGTGCCAGCAGCCCGAGGGACAGGGTTTCACCCCTCCACTTT.

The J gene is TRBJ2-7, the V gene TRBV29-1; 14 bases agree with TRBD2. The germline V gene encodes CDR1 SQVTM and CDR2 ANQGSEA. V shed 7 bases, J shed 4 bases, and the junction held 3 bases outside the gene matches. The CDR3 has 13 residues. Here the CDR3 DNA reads TGCAGCGCTGGACTAGCGGGAGGTTACGAGCAGTACTTC. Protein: CSAGLAGGYEQYF.

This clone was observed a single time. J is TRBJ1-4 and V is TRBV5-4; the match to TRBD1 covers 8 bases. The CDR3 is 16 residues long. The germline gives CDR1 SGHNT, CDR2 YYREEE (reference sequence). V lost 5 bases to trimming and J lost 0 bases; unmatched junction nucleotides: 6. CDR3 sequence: CASSRGQGTTNEKLFF. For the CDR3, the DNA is TGTGCCAGCAGTCGAGGACAGGGAACAACTAATGAAAAACTGTTTTTT.